The clone carrying this TCR beta chain was counted only a few times. This sample is part of a study of blood T cell repertoires in COVID-19. Study-level information: Material from acute and convalescent COVID-19 was sourced from the United States, Italy and Spain.

In the authors' workflow: It was from reference gene primer amplification that nucleated cell counts were estimated. Method: immunoSEQ multiplex PCR; TCRdb's copy keeps in-frame clones and lacks some. For V, J and clone size, that table is used; D and trimming come from the DNA. The sample shows 130,000 or so clones, around 88% of them seen only once. This TCR was sampled from a man aged 45-65 years with active or convalescent COVID-19. The sequencing sample was made of peripheral blood.

The CDR3 loop reads CASSLVEGGGKTEAFF. DNA for the CDR3: TGTGCCAGCAGCTTAGTGGAGGGGGGAGGGAAAACTGAAGCTTTCTTT. The J gene is TRBJ1-1, the V gene TRBV7-8, with D tentatively TRBD1 (6 bases). This CDR3 has 16 amino acids. Germline V gene sequence: CDR1 SGHVS, CDR2 FQNEAQ. V was trimmed by 1 base and J by 5 bases, leaving 17 bases between them.